The T cell receptor beta chain described here comes from a study of molecular identifiers for immune sequencing clone quantification. Findings and caveats of the study: Reportedly, one cell's Jurkat TCR RNA was detected within 1,200,000 naive CD8 cells. For effector cells, clones above 20 RNA copies held over 97% of molecules; for naive cells, under 1%.

Details on this clonotype: The target antigen is unknown. One junction end disagrees with the germline gene, perhaps due to a read error.

The CDR3 spans 15 residues. Per the germline V gene, CDR1 is DFQATT and CDR2 is SNEGSKA (reference sequence). A CD8+CD4-CCR7+CD45RA+ gate was used to sort naive CD8 T cells. Each CDR3 protein is one row after TCRdb ran MiXCR on the PCR reads. The sample shows around 320,000 distinct CDR3 sequences, under 25% of them seen only once. This sequence joins TRBV20-1 and TRBJ1-5, with a tentative D call TRBD1 (5 bases). The sequencing input was naive CD8+ T cells from blood, with Jurkat cell RNA spiked in. Subset reported: FACS-sorted CD8+CD4-CCR7+CD45RA+ naive T cells. The clonotype originates from a human donor in good health. Some libraries in this study had Jurkat cell RNA spiked in. The CDR3 DNA reads as TGCAGTGCTAGGGCCCCCGGAGGGACGGGTCAGCCACAGCATTTT. It specifies CSARAPGGTGQPQHF.